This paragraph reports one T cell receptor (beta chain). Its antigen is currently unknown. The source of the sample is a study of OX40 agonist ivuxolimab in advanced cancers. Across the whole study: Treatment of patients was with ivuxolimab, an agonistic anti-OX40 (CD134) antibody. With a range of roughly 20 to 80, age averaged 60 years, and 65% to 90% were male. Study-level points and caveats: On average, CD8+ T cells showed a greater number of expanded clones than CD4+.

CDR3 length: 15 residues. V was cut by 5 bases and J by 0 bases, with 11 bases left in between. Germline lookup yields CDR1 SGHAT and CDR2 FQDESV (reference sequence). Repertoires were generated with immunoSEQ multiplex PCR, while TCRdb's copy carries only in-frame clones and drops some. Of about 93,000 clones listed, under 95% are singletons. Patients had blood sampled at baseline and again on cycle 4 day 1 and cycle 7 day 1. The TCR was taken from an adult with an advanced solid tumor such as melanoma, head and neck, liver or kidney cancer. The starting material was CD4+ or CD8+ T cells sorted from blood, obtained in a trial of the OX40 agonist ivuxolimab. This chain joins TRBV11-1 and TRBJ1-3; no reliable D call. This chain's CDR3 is CASSKNMGSGNTIYF. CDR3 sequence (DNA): TGTGCCAGCAGCAAGAATATGGGCTCTGGAAACACCATATATTTT.